This TCR beta chain was identified during a study of T cells in localized non-small cell lung cancer. Germline V gene lookup returns CDR1 KGHSH and CDR2 LQKENI. The CDR3 runs 15 residues. Repertoires were generated with immunoSEQ multiplex PCR, while TCRdb's copy carries only in-frame clones and drops some. The table includes 30,000 to 35,000 clones, under 95% detected once. Points on this clone: Its ends do not fully match the called genes, so a read error is possible.

Material: peripheral blood mononuclear cells, obtained before any cancer treatment. The receptor was derived from a female donor of 60 years or more with stage II lung adenocarcinoma. This chain connects TRBV18 to TRBJ2-3; D ambiguous. For the CDR3, the DNA is TGTGCCAGCTCACCATGGCGAGATAGCACGGATACGCAGTATTTT. Protein: CASSPWRDSTDTQYF.